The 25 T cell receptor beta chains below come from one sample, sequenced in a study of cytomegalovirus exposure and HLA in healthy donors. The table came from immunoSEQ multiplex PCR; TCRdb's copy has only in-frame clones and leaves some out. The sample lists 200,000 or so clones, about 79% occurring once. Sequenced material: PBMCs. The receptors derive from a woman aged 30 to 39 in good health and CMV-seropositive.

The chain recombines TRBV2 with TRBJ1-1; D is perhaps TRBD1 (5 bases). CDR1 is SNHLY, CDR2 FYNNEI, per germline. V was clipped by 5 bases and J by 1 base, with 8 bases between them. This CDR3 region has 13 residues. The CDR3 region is CASSFQGNTEAFF. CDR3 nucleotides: TGTGCCAGCAGTTTCCAGGGGAACACTGAAGCTTTCTTT.

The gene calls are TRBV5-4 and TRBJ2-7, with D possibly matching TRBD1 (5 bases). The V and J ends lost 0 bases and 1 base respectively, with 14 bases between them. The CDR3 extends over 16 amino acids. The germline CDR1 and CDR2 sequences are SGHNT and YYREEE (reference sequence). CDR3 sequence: CASSLGGWGRSYEQYF. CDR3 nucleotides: TGTGCCAGCAGCTTGGGAGGTTGGGGCAGATCCTACGAGCAGTACTTC.

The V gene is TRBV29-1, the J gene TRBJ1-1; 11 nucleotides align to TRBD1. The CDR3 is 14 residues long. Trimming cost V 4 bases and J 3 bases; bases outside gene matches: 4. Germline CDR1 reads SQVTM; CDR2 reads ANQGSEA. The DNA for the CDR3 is TGCAGCGTTGTGGCGGGACAGGGGGACACTGAAGCTTTCTTT. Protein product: CSVVAGQGDTEAFF.

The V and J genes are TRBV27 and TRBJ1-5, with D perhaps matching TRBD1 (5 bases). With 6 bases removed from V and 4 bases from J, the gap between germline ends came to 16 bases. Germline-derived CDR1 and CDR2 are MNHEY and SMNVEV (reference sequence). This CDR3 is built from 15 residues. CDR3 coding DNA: TGTGCCAGCAGACCTTTTTCCAGGGTAAATCAGCCCCAGCATTTT. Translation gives CASRPFSRVNQPQHF.

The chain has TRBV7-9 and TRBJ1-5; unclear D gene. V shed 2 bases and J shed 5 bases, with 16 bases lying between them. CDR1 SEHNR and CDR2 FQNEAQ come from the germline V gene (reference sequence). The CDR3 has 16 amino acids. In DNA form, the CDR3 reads TGTGCCAGCAGCTTATTTTTAGGGTGGGAGGATCAGCCCCAGCATTTT. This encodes CASSLFLGWEDQPQHF.

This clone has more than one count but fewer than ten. CDR3 DNA: TGTGCCAGTTCCGGACAGGGAGGAATTCAGCCCCAGCATTTT. It encodes CASSGQGGIQPQHF. The chain links TRBV27 to TRBJ1-5; 8 positions match TRBD1. The CDR3 has 14 residues. Losses at the gene ends were 9 bases for V and 6 bases for J; bases not matched to a gene: 10. CDR1 MNHEY and CDR2 SMNVEV come from the germline V gene (reference sequence).

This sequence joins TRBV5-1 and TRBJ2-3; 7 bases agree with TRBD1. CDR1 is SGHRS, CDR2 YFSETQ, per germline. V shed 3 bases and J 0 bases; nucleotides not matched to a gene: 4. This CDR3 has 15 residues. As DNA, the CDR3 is TGCGCCAGCAGCTCTGGGACAGCCAGCACAGATACGCAGTATTTT. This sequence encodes CASSSGTASTDTQYF.

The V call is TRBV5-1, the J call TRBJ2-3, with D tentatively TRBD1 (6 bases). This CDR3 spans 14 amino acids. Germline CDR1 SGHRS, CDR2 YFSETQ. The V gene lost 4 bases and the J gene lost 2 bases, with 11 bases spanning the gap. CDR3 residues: CASSGRTDTDTQYF. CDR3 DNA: TGCGCCAGCAGCGGACGGACAGACACAGATACGCAGTATTTT.

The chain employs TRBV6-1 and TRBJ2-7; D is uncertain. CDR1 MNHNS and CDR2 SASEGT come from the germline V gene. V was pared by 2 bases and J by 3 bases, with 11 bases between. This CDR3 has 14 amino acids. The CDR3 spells CASSEFQKIYEQYF. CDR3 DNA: TGTGCCAGCAGTGAATTTCAGAAAATCTACGAGCAGTACTTC.

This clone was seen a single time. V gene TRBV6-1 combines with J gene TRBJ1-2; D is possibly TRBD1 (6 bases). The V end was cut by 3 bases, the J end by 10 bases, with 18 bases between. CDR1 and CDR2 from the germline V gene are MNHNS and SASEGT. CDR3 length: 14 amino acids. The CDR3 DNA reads TGTGCCAGCAGTGAGATACCGTATGGGACACTCTACACCTTC. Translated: CASSEIPYGTLYTF.

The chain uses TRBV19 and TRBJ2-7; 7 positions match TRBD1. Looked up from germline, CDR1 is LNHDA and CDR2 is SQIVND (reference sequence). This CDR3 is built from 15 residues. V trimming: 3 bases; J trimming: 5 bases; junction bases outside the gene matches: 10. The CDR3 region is CASSIGTVGVHEQYF. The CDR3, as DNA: TGTGCCAGTAGTATTGGGACAGTGGGGGTCCACGAGCAGTACTTC.

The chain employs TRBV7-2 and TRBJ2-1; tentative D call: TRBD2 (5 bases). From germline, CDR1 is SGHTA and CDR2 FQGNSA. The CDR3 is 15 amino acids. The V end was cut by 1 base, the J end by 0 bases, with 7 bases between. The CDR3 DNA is TGTGCCAGCAGCTTAGTAGCGATCTCCTACAATGAGCAGTTCTTC. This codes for CASSLVAISYNEQFF.

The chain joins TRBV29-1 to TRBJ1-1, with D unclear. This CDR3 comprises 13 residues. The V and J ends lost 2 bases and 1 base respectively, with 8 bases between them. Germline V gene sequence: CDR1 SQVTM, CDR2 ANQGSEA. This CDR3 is CSVEFPGNTEAFF. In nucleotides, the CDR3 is TGCAGCGTTGAATTCCCGGGGAACACTGAAGCTTTCTTT.

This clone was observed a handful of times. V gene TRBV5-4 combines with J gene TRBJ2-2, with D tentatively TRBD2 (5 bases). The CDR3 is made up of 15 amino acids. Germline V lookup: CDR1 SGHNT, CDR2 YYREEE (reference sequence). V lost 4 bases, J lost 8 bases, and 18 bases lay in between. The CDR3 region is CASSPGVTSRGELFF. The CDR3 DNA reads TGTGCCAGCAGCCCTGGCGTCACTAGTAGGGGGGAGCTGTTTTTT.

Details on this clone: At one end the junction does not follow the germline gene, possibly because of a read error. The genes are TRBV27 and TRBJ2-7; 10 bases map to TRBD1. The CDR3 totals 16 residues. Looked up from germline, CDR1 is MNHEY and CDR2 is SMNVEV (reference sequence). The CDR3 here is CASSTHRDRGSHEQYF. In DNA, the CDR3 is TGTGCCAGCAGTACGCACCGGGACAGGGGCTCCCACGAGCAGTACTTC.

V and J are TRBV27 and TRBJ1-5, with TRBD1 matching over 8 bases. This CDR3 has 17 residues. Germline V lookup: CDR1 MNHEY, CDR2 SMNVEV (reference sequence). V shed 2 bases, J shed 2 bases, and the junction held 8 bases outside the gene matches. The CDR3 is CASSLLWTGSGNQPQHF. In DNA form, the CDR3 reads TGTGCCAGCAGTTTACTTTGGACAGGGTCGGGCAATCAGCCCCAGCATTTT.

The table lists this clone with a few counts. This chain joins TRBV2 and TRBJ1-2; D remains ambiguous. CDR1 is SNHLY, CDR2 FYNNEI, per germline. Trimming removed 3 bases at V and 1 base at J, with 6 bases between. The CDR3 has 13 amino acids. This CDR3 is CASSDNSNYGYTF. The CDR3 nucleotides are TGTGCCAGCAGTGACAACAGTAACTATGGCTACACCTTC.

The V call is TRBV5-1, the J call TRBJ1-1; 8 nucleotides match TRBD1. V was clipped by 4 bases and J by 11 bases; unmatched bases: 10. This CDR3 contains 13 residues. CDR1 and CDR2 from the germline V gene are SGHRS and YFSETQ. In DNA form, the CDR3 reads TGCGCCAGCAGCACCGGACAGGGAGTGGATGCTTTCTTT. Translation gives CASSTGQGVDAFF.

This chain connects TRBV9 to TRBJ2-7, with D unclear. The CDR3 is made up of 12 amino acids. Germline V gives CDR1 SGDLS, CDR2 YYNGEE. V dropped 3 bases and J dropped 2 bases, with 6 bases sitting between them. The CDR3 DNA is TGTGCCAGCAGCGGACAAACCTACGAGCAGTACTTC. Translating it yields CASSGQTYEQYF.

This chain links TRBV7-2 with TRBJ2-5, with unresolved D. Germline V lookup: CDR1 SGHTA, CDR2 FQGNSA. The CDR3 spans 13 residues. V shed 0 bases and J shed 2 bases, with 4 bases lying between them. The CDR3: CASSLARQETQYF. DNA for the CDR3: TGTGCCAGCAGCTTAGCGAGGCAAGAGACCCAGTACTTC.

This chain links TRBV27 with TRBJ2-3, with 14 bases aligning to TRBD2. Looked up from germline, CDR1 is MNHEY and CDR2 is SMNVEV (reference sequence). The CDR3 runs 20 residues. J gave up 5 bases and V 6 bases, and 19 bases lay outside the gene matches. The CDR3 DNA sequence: TGTGCCAGCAGCACCGGGCCTCGACTAGCGGGAGGGCAACGGGAAGATACGCAGTATTTT. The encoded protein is CASSTGPRLAGGQREDTQYF.

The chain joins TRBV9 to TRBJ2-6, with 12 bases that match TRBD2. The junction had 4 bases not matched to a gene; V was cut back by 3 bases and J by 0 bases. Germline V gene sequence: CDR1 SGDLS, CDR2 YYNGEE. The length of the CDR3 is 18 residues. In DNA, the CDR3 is TGTGCCAGCAGCGCCGGACTAGCGGGACGCTCTGGGGCCAACGTCCTGACTTTC. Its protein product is CASSAGLAGRSGANVLTF.

The CDR3 DNA follows: TGTGCCATCAGTGGGTCCGAGGCCTCCGGCGACATTCAGTACTTC. Protein product: CAISGSEASGDIQYF. The V gene is TRBV10-3, the J gene TRBJ2-4, with D unclear. Deletions cut 4 bases from V and 8 bases from J, with 18 bases between. The CDR3 totals 15 residues. Germline assignment: CDR1 ENHRY and CDR2 SYGVKD.

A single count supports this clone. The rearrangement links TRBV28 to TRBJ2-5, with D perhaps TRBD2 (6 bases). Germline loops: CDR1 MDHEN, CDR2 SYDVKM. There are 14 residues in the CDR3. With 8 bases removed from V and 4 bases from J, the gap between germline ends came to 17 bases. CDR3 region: CASGFTGVPETQYF. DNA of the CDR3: TGTGCCAGCGGATTCACGGGGGTCCCAGAGACCCAGTACTTC.

The CDR3 coding sequence is TGTGCCAGCAGCTTAGCGGGGGGTTCTGGGCAGCCCCAGCATTTT. Translating gives CASSLAGGSGQPQHF. This chain links TRBV7-2 with TRBJ1-5, with a weak D call TRBD1 (5 bases). V lost 0 bases, J lost 7 bases, and 13 bases lay in between. The germline V gene encodes CDR1 SGHTA and CDR2 FQGNSA. This CDR3 is built from 15 residues.